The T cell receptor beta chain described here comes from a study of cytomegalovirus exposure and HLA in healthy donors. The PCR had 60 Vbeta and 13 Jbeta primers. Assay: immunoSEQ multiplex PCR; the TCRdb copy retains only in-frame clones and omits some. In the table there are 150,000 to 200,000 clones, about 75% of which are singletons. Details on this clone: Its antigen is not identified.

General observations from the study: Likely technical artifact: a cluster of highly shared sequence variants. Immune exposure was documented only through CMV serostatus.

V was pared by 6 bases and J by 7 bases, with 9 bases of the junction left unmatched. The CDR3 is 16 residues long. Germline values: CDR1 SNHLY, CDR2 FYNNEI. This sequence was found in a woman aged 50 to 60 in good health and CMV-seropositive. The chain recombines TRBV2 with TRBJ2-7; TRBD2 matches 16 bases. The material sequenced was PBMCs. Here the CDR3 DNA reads TGTGCCAGCAGGTCGGGACTAGCGGGAGGGGCGGGGGAGCAGTACTTC. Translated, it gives CASRSGLAGGAGEQYF.